This entry concerns a single T cell receptor beta chain. Its specificity is unknown. This entry belongs to a study of cytomegalovirus exposure and HLA in healthy donors. Germline-derived CDR1 and CDR2 are MNHEY and SMNVEV (reference sequence). Trimming pared 6 bases from V and 2 bases from J, leaving 16 bases between. The CDR3 sequence is 15 residues long. It was with 60 Vbeta and 13 Jbeta primers that the PCR ran. Profiled with immunoSEQ multiplex PCR; TCRdb holds only in-frame clones, not every one. The sample lists over 150,000 clones, 77% occurring once. Study findings and constraints: Sequencing likely produced, as an artifact, a cluster of highly shared sequence variants. There were some public TCRs occurring in many donors, but most TCR sequences were rare. The only immune exposure information that was available was CMV serostatus. An apparent linkage of common viral pathogens to several of the most significant clusters emerged in a later analysis.

V gene TRBV27 combines with J gene TRBJ1-2; no clear D gene. The TCR comes from a woman aged 25 to 39 in good health and CMV-seropositive. The sample was PBMCs. The CDR3 DNA follows: TGTGCCAGCAGCATGGTAAACACCCGAAACTATGGCTACACCTTC. Protein sequence: CASSMVNTRNYGYTF.